These T cell receptor beta chains were read from a single sample in a study of Graves' ophthalmopathy and Graves' hyperthyroidism. TCRdb re-analysed the multiplex PCR reads in MiXCR, keeping a single row per CDR3 protein. Among some 390,000 distinct CDR3 sequences listed, roughly 18% were seen once. Sequenced material: peripheral blood. Receptors originate from a woman younger than 30 with Graves' ophthalmopathy. CDR3s leave out the opening cysteine and the closing phenylalanine or tryptophan. A D gene is named only where the DNA matches it firmly.

TRBV11-1 TRBD1 ASSYLGQGLGGANVLT
TRBV7-2 NA ASSSGWGAGETQY
TRBV9 TRBD2 ASSGEGPGGPQY
TRBV7-2 NA ASSLGGGLPGEQY
TRBV28 NA ASSGVGTYEQY
TRBV6-5 NA ASRGGPPTYEQY
TRBV11-2 NA ASSLEGRGGNQPQH
TRBV7-6 NA ASSRNRNTGELF
TRBV27 NA ASSLSGKNYQSRPQH
TRBV19 NA ASSILGFGYT
TRBV28 NA ASSLPLVSGGKLF
TRBV6-1 TRBD1 ASSQSGTDTYGYT
TRBV28 TRBD1 ATLTGGAISDYGYT
TRBV6-5 NA ASSYLAEPYEQY
TRBV5-1 TRBD2 ASSLGLAGGPETQY
TRBV6-1 NA ASSEAWDSNQPQH
TRBV12-3/TRBV12-4 TRBD1 ASSNRGSTEAF
TRBV20-1 NA SVDSGTGIYEQY
TRBV6-5 NA ASRTGRRNTGELF
TRBV3-1 NA ASSQGPTALNTEAF
TRBV6-2/TRBV6-3 NA ASSFQGSRGDIQY
TRBV28 NA AIAQGPTGELF
TRBV11-2 TRBD2 ASSPLISGRQETQY
TRBV7-9 NA ASRDRARPGDEQY
TRBV30 NA AWSRTSGIQY
TRBV6-5 TRBD2 ASSPGTSGLGEQY
TRBV30 TRBD1 AWNRDRGREQY
TRBV20-1 NA SASGGVYEQY
TRBV28 NA ASMGWRLANYGYT
TRBV20-1 TRBD1 SAKGTGHQDEQY
TRBV29-1 NA SVGKFSGEQY
TRBV28 NA ASSGGGSPLH
TRBV6-1 NA ASSEAYFGYYGYT
TRBV12-3/TRBV12-4 TRBD1 ASSPDRGGSDTQY
TRBV29-1 TRBD1 SVSDRVGTYEQY
TRBV11-1 NA ASSSDSFDGYEQY
TRBV3-1 TRBD2 ASSQWAGGPYEQY
TRBV12-3/TRBV12-4 NA ASNPRVSGNTIY
TRBV3-1 TRBD2 ASSQGNLAGDQETQY
TRBV11-2 NA ASSTGGGSLAQETQY